Listed below are T cell receptor beta chains from one sample, sequenced in a study of cytomegalovirus exposure and HLA in healthy donors. Profiling relied on immunoSEQ multiplex PCR, and the TCRdb table lists in-frame clones only, not all of them. This sample carries around 120,000 clones, around 80% of them seen once, and the ten largest clones take approximately 5.1%. Sequenced input: PBMCs. The receptors originated from a female donor in good health and CMV-seropositive. Each CDR3 is given with its conserved first and last residue. Fields, in order: V gene, J gene, CDR3 protein.

>TRBV27|TRBJ1-6
CASSPKPGNSPLHF
>TRBV7-8|TRBJ1-3
CASSQTPYPWLDRHRSGNTIYF
>TRBV27|TRBJ1-3
CASSSYRGHGNTIYF
>TRBV4-1|TRBJ2-5
CASSQDGSGGGAQTQYF
>TRBV19|TRBJ2-6
CASSPQGALGANVLTF
>TRBV27|TRBJ1-2
CASSLGREGGGYTF
>TRBV19|TRBJ1-5
CASSIDRGHNQPQHF
>TRBV15|TRBJ2-5
CATSRDLGGGGETQYF
>TRBV5-4|TRBJ2-1
CASSRTGNEQFF
>TRBV30|TRBJ2-2
CAWTTGGANTGELFF
>TRBV6-1|TRBJ2-1
CASSESILRGSSYNEQFF
>TRBV7-8|TRBJ1-5
CASSQDSLSNQPQHF
>TRBV6-5|TRBJ1-2
CASSYSITGGALGYTF
>TRBV7-2|TRBJ2-1
CASSPSHHGGNEQFF
>TRBV7-6|TRBJ1-1
CASSLEIGGASAVRNTEAFF
>TRBV27|TRBJ2-7
CASSLGLADTYEQYF
>TRBV7-2|TRBJ2-1
CASSSQGYEQFF
>TRBV2|.
CASSGRDVVRYEQYF
>TRBV2|TRBJ2-1
CASSKNVAEQFF
>TRBV2|TRBJ2-1
CASSGSPPGQGNEQFF
>TRBV5-1|TRBJ2-7
CASSLVPGMGSVGQYF
>TRBV15|TRBJ1-2
CATSRDRTGHINGYTF
>TRBV15|TRBJ2-5
CATSRAGLASETQYF
>TRBV28|TRBJ2-7
CASRTPSDSYEQYF
>TRBV27|TRBJ1-5
CASRDRPHTGPQHF
>TRBV5-1|TRBJ2-7
CASSLRERRATGEQYF
>TRBV5-8|TRBJ1-3
CASSLAGTGAGNTIYF
>TRBV5-4|TRBJ2-5
CASSLGAELQETQYF
>TRBV7-6|TRBJ1-2
CASSSGGVGGYTF
>TRBV19|TRBJ1-6
CASSPGRGRNSPLHF
>TRBV7-2|TRBJ1-1
CASSFRSGMNTEAFF
>TRBV28|TRBJ2-1
CASRPLAGGPGEQFF
>TRBV11-2|TRBJ1-2
CASSLVTGVGGYTF
>TRBV28|TRBJ1-2
CASRSPTGPLTGGYGYTF
>TRBV6-5|TRBJ1-4
CASSLDQTTNEKLFF
>TRBV7-9|TRBJ1-1
CASSGRVMNTEAFF
>TRBV19|TRBJ1-5
CASNRVNSNQPQHF
>TRBV19|TRBJ2-7
CASSPMTGDDSYEQYF
>TRBV11-2|TRBJ2-7
CASSFLSLGSSYEQYF
>TRBV5-1|TRBJ1-4
CASGDRDNEKLFF
>TRBV7-6|TRBJ2-3
CASSSSSGTTDTQYF
>TRBV19|TRBJ2-7
CASSHQGARREQYF
>TRBV12-2|TRBJ1-2
CASRCGQGPDDGYGYTF
>TRBV9|TRBJ2-1
CASSLAPTSGGWNEQFF
>TRBV4-3|TRBJ2-7
CASSQGQEASAQYF
>TRBV9|TRBJ2-7
CASSVAGTEVYEQYF
>TRBV18|TRBJ2-7
CASSPRGTEQYF
>TRBV30|TRBJ1-5
CAWGLDSNQPQHF
>TRBV27|TRBJ1-1
CASSQRENTEAFF
>TRBV6-6|TRBJ1-4
CASSLQGNPNEKLFF
>TRBV9|TRBJ1-3
CASSGIQGIEDTIYF
>TRBV28|TRBJ1-3
CASSFQDRNTIYF
>TRBV11-2|TRBJ2-1
CASSLGLAGGAYNEQFF
>TRBV28|TRBJ1-2
CASSFGTANYGYTF
>TRBV6-4|TRBJ2-3
CASSEAAGGTDTQYF
>TRBV28|TRBJ2-3
CASRTSGSTDTQYF